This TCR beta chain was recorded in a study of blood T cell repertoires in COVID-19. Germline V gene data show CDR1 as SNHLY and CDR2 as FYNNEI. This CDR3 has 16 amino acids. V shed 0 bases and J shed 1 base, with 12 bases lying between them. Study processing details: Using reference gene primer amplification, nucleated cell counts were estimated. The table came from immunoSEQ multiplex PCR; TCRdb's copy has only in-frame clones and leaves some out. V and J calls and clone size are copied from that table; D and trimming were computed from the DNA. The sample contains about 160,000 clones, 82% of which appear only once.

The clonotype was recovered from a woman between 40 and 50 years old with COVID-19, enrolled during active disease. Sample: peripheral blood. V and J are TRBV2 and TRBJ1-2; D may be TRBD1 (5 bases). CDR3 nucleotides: TGTGCCAGCAGTGAAGCTCTTAAAAGGGGTAACTATGGCTACACCTTC. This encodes CASSEALKRGNYGYTF.